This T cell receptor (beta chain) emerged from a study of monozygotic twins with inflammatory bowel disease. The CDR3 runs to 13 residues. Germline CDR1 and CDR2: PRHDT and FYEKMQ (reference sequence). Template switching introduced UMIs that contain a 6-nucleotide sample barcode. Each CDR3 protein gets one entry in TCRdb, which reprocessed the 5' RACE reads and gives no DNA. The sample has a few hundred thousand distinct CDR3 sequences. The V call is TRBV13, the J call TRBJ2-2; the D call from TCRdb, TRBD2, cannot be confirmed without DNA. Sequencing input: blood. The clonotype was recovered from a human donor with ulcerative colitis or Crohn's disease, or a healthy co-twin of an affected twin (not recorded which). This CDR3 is CASSAAGSGELFF.